The sequence of this TCR beta chain was determined in a study of OX40 agonist ivuxolimab in advanced cancers. Study-level information: The patients received ivuxolimab by intravenous route every 2 weeks at 0.01 to 10 mg/kg. Points from the study as a whole: The antigen specificity of the peripheral T cells (those that were expanded) was not determined.

This CDR3 is 12 amino acids long. The ends were cut back, 11 bases at V and 1 base at J, with 8 bases in the middle. Germline V gene sequence: CDR1 SEHNR, CDR2 FQNEAQ (reference sequence). Clones were read by immunoSEQ multiplex PCR, and TCRdb kept only the in-frame ones, dropping some. The data show 30,000 to 40,000 clones, 89% seen once. On this clone itself: Its cognate antigen is unknown.

Collection of blood occurred at baseline, at cycle 4 day 1, and at cycle 7 day 1. The chain carries TRBV7-9 and TRBJ2-2; D might be TRBD1 (5 bases). This clonotype was obtained from an adult with an advanced solid tumor such as melanoma, head and neck, liver or kidney cancer. The sample in question was CD4+ or CD8+ T cells sorted from blood, obtained in a trial of the OX40 agonist ivuxolimab. DNA for the CDR3: TGTGCCGCAGGGTGGAACACCGGGGAGCTGTTTTTT. It translates to CAAGWNTGELFF.